This T cell receptor beta chain was sequenced for a study of post-analysis software for immune sequencing data. Study at large: Patients with relapsing-remitting, secondary progressive and progressive-relapsing multiple sclerosis courses were all represented.

Details on this clonotype: Its antigen is not known.

Study-level results: F measure clustering grouped samples strongly by preparation batch.

Prepared libraries of TCR beta cDNA carried unique molecular identifiers. TCRdb independently ran MiXCR on the PCR reads; one entry per CDR3 protein. Of approximately 770,000 distinct CDR3 sequences in the sample, about 45% were seen once. The sequence was collected from a girl aged 10 to 17 with multiple sclerosis. Sequenced: blood.

In nucleotides, the CDR3 is TGTGCCAGCAGCTTAGGTCTGGTGGGGGGCGAAGATACGCAGTATTTT. Amino acids: CASSLGLVGGEDTQYF. The chain links TRBV7-2 to TRBJ2-3; D might be TRBD1 or TRBD2, each matching 6 bases. Per germline, CDR1 SGHTA and CDR2 FQGNSA. This CDR3 is built from 16 residues. The V gene lost 1 base and the J gene lost 5 bases, with 16 bases spanning the gap.